This TCR beta chain was captured in a study of T-cell reconstitution after alpha-beta-depleted transplantation in children. Unique molecular identifiers were incorporated during preparation of the TCRbeta library. TCRdb reprocessed the PCR reads with MiXCR, giving one entry per CDR3 protein. The sample has some 500,000 distinct CDR3 sequences; approximately 32% are singletons. V dropped 5 bases and J dropped 6 bases, with 18 bases sitting between them. CDR3 length equals 15 residues. CDR1 is KGHSH, CDR2 LQKENI, per germline. The chain couples TRBV18 to TRBJ2-3; D ambiguous. Sequencing used PBMCs from the stem cell graft donor, obtained from the stem cell graft. The TCR sequence derives from a human donor who donated a stem cell graft to a child with aplastic anemia. CDR3 DNA: TGTGCCAGCTCATCTTCCCGGCTAGGGTTGGATACGCAGTATTTT. It translates to CASSSSRLGLDTQYF.